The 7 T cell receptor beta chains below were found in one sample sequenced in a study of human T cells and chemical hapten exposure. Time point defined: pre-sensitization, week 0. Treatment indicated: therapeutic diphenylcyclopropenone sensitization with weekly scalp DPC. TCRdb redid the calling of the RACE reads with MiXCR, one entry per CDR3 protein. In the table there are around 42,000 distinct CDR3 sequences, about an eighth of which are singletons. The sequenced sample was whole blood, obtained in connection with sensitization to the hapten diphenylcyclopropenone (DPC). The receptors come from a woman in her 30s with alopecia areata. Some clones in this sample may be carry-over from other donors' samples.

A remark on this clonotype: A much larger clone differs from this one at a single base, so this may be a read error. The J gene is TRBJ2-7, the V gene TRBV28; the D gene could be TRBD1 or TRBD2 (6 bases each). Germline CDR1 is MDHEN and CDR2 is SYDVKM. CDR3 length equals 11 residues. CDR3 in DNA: TGTGCCAGCACGGGGGCCTACAAGCAGTACTTC. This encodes CASTGAYKQYF.

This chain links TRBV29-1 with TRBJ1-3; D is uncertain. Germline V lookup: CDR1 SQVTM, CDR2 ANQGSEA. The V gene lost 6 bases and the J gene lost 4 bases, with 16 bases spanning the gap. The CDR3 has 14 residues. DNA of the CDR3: TGCAGCGTGACGGCAGGAGGGCCCGGAAACACCATATATTTT. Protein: CSVTAGGPGNTIYF.

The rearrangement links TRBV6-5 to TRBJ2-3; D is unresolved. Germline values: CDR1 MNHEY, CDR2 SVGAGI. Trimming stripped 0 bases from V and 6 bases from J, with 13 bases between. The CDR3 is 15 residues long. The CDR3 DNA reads TGTGCCAGCAGTTACTCGAATAGGGCACGGGATACGCAGTATTTT. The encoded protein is CASSYSNRARDTQYF.

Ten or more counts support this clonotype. The CDR3 DNA is TGCAGCGCGACAGATCCTAGCGACGCGACAGATACGCAGTATTTT. The encoded protein is CSATDPSDATDTQYF. The genes are TRBV29-1 and TRBJ2-3, with D maybe TRBD2 (6 bases). Trimming left V 7 bases short and J 3 bases short, with 20 bases between. Germline V gene sequence: CDR1 SQVTM, CDR2 ANQGSEA. This CDR3 has 15 residues.

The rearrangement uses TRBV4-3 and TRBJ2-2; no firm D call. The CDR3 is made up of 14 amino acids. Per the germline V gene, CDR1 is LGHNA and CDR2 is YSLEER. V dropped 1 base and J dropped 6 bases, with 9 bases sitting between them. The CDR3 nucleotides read TGCGCCAGCAGCCAAGGGGTAGTCCCCGGGGAGCTGTTTTTT. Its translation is CASSQGVVPGELFF.

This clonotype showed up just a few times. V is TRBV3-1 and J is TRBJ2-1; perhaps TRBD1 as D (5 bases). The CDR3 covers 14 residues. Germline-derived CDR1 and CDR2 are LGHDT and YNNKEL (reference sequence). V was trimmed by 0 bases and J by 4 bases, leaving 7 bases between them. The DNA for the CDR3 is TGTGCCAGCAGCCAAGAAGGGGTGTACAATGAGCAGTTCTTC. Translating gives CASSQEGVYNEQFF.

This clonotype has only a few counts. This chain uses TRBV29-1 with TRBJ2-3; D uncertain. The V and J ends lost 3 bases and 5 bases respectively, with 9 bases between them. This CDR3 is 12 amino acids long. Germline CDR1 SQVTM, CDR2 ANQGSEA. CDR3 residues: CSVEATRDTQYF. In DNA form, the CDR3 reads TGCAGCGTTGAGGCGACCCGAGATACGCAGTATTTT.